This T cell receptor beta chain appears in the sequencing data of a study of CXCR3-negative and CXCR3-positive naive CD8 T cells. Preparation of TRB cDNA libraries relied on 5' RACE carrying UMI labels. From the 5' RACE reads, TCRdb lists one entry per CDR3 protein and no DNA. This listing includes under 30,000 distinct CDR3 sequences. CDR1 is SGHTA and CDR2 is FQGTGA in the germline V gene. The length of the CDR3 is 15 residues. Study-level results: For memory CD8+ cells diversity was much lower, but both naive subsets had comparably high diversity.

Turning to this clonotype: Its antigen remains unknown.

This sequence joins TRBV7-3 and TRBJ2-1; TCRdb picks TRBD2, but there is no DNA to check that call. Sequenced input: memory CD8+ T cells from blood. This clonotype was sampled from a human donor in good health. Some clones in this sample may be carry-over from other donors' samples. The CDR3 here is CASSLYGGGLNEQFF.